This T cell receptor beta chain originates from a study of Ad26.COV2.S vaccination and SARS-CoV-2 variants. Overall study results and limits: With respect to non-spike TCR breadth, vaccine and placebo recipients were similar.

Germline CDR1 and CDR2: SGHRS and YFSETQ. The CDR3 contains 12 residues. Trimming shortened V by 0 bases and J by 8 bases, and 8 bases separated the two germline ends. Sequencing was performed with immunoSEQ multiplex PCR; in TCRdb, only in-frame clones are kept and a portion is missing. The data contain about 350,000 clones, about 91% of them singletons. Note on this clone: Its target is unknown.

J is TRBJ1-2 and V is TRBV5-1, with TRBD1 as a possible D gene (5 bases). The TCR comes from a human donor who had recovered from COVID-19. Sequencing was performed on peripheral blood, taken after recovery from COVID-19. CDR3 DNA sequence: TGCGCCAGCAGCTTGGCCCGGGGGGGCTACACCTTC. Translated, it gives CASSLARGGYTF.